One TCR beta chain is described in this entry. The antigen it binds to is not known. The record has no base qualities; no much larger clone is one base away. V loses 0 bases, J loses 2 bases, and the germline ends lie 10 bases apart. CDR1 and CDR2 (LNHNV, YYDKDF) derive from the germline V gene (reference sequence). Its CDR3 holds 16 amino acids, cysteine through phenylalanine. CDR3 DNA only is kept here, 48 bases in frame from base 1. Sequencing relied on an Illumina HiSeq 2500. Quantitative 5'-RACE with molecular barcodes was used to prepare TCR beta libraries. Per the source publication's procedure: A new computational method, built on a probabilistic model of VDJ rearrangement, was used to identify disease-linked TCR variants. The public reads were quality trimmed at Q25 with fastp and then assembled into clones with MiXCR by TCRdb, keeping productive beta chains. Here each entry gathers all rows of one CDR3 protein and keeps the most common genes and DNA. TCRdb assigned the V and J calls; the authors' analysis was not used. The table for this sample lists 150,000 to 200,000 distinct CDR3 sequences; approximately 10% of them were counted only once. The ten top clones hold roughly 29% of the sample.

This entry belongs to a study of CD8 T cells in ankylosing spondylitis (dated by TCRdb to 2016 to 2017). Notes on the research overall: T cell receptor beta repertoires were profiled in healthy donors and ankylosing spondylitis patients so that disease-linked TCR variants could be found. The full study cohort comprised roughly 24 ankylosing spondylitis patients and over a hundred healthy donors. Peripheral blood was sampled, and synovial fluid was also collected from ankylosing spondylitis patients. Study-wide findings and limitations: The disease-linked clones had a CD8+ phenotype and were found at relatively low frequencies in peripheral blood. Some TCR beta motif variants had previously been reported in synovial fluid and blood of reactive arthritis patients, which suggested common disease-initiation mechanisms. A TCR beta motif of 8 or 9 highly homologous amino acid variants appeared characteristic of blood from ankylosing spondylitis patients. The disease-linked clones were reported to be significantly enriched in matched synovial fluid samples from ankylosing spondylitis patients.

The origin of this receptor is a male donor with ankylosing spondylitis or in good health (not recorded which). This chain is built from TRBV15 and TRBJ2-2; a tentative D match to TRBD2 spans 5 bases. Material for sequencing was blood, either unsorted or a sorted T cell fraction (not recorded which). DNA sequence: TGTGCCACCAGCAGAGATTTGGGAGCAAACACCGGGGAGCTGTTTTTT. Its product reads: CATSRDLGANTGELFF. The CDR3, completed at both ends by the reference TRBV15 and TRBJ2-2 genes, gives the full variable domain DAMVIQNPRYQVTQFGKPVTLSCSQTLNHNVMYWYQQKSSQAPKLLFHYYDKDFNNEADTPDNFQSRRPNTSFCFLDIRSPGLGDTAMYLCATSRDLGANTGELFFGEGSRLTVL.